This T cell receptor beta chain was captured by sequencing in a study of CD8+ T cells in alopecia areata. As the sequencing template, cDNA was produced by extracting RNA and reverse transcribing it. Method: immunoSEQ multiplex PCR; TCRdb's copy keeps in-frame clones and lacks some. The sample includes 85,000 to 110,000 clones, just over 85% seen only once; the top ten take approximately 10%. Note on this clone: What it binds is not known.

Overall study findings and caveats: In blood and scalp, many expanded lesional clones persisted during tofacitinib.

Germline V gene data show CDR1 as SGHVS and CDR2 as FQNEAQ. CDR3 length: 16 amino acids. V lost 4 bases and J 5 bases, leaving 18 bases between the germline ends. Treatment meaning: oral pan-JAK inhibitor, 5-10 mg twice daily. Both peripheral blood and punch biopsies of lesional scalp skin were obtained from patients who had alopecia areata. The input for sequencing was CD8+ T cells sorted from blood, taken around week 30, from a patient treated with tofacitinib. The chain combines TRBV7-8 with TRBJ2-1; D gene uncertain. The sequence was obtained from a human donor with alopecia areata. CDR3 nucleotides: TGTGCCAGCAGCTCAATTAGCTTATCTATAGACAATGAGCAGTTCTTC. Encoded protein: CASSSISLSIDNEQFF.